The present T cell receptor (beta chain) was sequenced within a study of cytomegalovirus exposure and HLA in healthy donors. Study background: The same platform as the roughly 700 first-cohort repertoires was used for the roughly 130 validation repertoires, a later analysis reported.

Method: immunoSEQ multiplex PCR; TCRdb's copy keeps in-frame clones and lacks some. Counted here are 150,000 to 200,000 clones, 70% to 90% occurring once; the ten biggest clones make up about 2.2%. The germline V gene encodes CDR1 SGHTA and CDR2 FQGNSA. V lost 3 bases to trimming and J lost 7 bases, with 13 bases between them. This CDR3 contains 13 residues. The clonotype originates from a woman between 18 and 29 years old in good health and CMV-seronegative. The chain couples TRBV7-2 to TRBJ2-7, with D perhaps TRBD1 (6 bases). Sequenced material: PBMCs. The CDR3 loop reads CASSFYRVSEQYF. DNA for the CDR3: TGTGCCAGCAGCTTCTACAGGGTATCGGAGCAGTACTTC.